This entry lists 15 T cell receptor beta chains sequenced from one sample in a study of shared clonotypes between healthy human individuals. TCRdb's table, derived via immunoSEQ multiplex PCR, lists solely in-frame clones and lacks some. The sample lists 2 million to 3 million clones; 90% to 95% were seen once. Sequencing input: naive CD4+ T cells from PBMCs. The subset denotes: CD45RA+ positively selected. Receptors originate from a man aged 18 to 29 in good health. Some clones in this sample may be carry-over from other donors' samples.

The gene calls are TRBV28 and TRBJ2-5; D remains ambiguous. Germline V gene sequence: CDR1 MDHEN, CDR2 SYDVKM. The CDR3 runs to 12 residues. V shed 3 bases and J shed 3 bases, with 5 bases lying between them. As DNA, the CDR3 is TGTGCCAGCAGTTTGGCCAAAGAGACCCAGTACTTC. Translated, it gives CASSLAKETQYF.

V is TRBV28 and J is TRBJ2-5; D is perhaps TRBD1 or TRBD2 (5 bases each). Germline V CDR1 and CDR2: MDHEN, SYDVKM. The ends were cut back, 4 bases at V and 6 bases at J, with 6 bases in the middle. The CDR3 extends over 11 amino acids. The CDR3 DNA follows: TGTGCCAGCAGTTCGGGACAGACCCAGTACTTC. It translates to CASSSGQTQYF. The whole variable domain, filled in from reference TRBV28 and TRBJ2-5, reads DVKVTQSSRYLVKRTGEKVFLECVQDMDHENMFWYRQDPGLGLRLIYFSYDVKMKEKGDIPEGYSVSREKKERFSLILESASTNQTSMYLCASSSGQTQYFGPGTRLLVL.

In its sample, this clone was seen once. CDR3 nucleotides: TGCGCCAGCAGCGCATACCGGGTCTCCGGGGGCAATGAGCAGTTCTTC. Its translation: CASSAYRVSGGNEQFF. The rearrangement links TRBV5-1 to TRBJ2-1, with D possibly matching TRBD2 (6 bases). The CDR3 has 16 residues. Germline CDR1 and CDR2: SGHRS and YFSETQ. Trimming left V 4 bases short and J 6 bases short, with 20 bases between.

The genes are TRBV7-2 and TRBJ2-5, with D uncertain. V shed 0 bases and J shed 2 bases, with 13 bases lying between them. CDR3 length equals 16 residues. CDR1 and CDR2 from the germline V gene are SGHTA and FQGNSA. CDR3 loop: CASSLAQPRGQETQYF. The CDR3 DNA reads TGTGCCAGCAGCTTAGCTCAGCCCCGTGGGCAAGAGACCCAGTACTTC.

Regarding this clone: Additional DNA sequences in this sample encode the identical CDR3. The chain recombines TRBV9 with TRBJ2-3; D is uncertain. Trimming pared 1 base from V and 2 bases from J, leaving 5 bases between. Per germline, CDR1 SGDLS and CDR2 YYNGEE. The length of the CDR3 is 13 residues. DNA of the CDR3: TGTGCCAGCAGCGTATATTTCACAGATACGCAGTATTTT. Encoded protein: CASSVYFTDTQYF.

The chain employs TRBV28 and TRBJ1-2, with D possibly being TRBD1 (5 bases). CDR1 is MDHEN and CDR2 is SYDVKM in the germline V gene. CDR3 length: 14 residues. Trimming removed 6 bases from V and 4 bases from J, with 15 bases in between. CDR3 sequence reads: CASRSLGESYGYTF. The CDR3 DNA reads TGTGCCAGCAGATCCCTAGGGGAATCCTATGGCTACACCTTC.

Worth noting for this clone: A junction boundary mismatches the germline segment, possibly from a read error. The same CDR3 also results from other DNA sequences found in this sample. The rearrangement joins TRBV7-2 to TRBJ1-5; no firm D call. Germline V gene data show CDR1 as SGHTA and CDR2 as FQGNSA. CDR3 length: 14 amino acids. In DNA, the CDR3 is TGTGCCAGCAGCTTAGAAAGCCGCAATCAGCCCCAACATTTT. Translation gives CASSLESRNQPQHF.

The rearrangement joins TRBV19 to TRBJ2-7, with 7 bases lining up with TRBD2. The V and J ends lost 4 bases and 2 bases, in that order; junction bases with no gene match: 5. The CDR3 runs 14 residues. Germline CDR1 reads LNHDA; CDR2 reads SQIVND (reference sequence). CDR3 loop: CASSRPSGAYEQYF. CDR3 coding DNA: TGTGCCAGTAGTAGGCCTAGCGGCGCCTACGAGCAGTACTTC.

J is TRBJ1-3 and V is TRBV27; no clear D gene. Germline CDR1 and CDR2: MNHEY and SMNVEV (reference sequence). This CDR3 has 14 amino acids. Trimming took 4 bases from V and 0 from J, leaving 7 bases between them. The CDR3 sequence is CASSSMISGNTIYF. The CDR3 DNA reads TGTGCCAGCAGTTCTATGATCTCTGGAAACACCATATATTTT.

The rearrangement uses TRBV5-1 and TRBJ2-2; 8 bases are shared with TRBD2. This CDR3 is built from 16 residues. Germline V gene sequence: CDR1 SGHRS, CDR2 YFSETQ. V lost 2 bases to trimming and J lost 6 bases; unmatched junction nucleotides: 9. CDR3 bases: TGCGCCAGCAGCTTTCTAGCGGGTCCGAGGTCCGGGGAGCTGTTTTTT. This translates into CASSFLAGPRSGELFF.

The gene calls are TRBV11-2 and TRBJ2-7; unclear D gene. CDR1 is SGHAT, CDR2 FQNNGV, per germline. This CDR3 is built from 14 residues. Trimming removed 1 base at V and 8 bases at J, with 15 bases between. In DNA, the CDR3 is TGTGCCAGCAGCTTAGTCGGGTGGGTCTCCCAGCAGTACTTC. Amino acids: CASSLVGWVSQQYF.

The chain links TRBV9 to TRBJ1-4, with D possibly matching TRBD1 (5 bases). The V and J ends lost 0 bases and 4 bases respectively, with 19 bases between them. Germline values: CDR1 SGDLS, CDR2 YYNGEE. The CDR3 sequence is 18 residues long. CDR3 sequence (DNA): TGTGCCAGCAGCGTAGGTCCCGGGACTCGGGGGATTAATGAAAAACTGTTTTTT. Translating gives CASSVGPGTRGINEKLFF.

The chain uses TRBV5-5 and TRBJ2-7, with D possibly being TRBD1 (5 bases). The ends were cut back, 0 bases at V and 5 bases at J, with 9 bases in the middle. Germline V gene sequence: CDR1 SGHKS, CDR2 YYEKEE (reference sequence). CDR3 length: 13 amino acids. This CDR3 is CASSLVAGNEQYF. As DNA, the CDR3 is TGTGCCAGCAGCTTGGTGGCAGGGAACGAGCAGTACTTC.

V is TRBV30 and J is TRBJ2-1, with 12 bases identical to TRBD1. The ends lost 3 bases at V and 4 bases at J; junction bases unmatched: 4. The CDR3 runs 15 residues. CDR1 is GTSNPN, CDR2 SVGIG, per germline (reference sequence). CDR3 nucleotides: TGTGCCTGGAGCTTGGGACAGGGGGCTTACAATGAGCAGTTCTTC. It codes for CAWSLGQGAYNEQFF.

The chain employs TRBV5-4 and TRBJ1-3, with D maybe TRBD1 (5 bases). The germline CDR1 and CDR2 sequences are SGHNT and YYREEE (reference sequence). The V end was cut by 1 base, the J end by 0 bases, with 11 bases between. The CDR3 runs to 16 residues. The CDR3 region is CASSLTTGLSGNTIYF. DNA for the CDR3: TGTGCCAGCAGCTTGACAACAGGCCTCTCTGGAAACACCATATATTTT.